This T cell receptor (beta chain) stems from a study of blood T cells in healthy people across ages. PCR was performed a second time for roughly 7 to 11 cycles using a sample-barcoded 5' primer and a J-beta primer mix. A template-switch adaptor with 12 random nucleotides tagged each cDNA molecule. In TCRdb, the 5' RACE reads were re-called with MiXCR into one record per CDR3 protein. The sample yields around 1,000,000 distinct CDR3 sequences, less than 25% seen once. The V end lost 4 bases, the J end lost 2 bases, and 11 bases lay between the germline ends. The CDR3 totals 13 residues. CDR1 is DFQATT and CDR2 is SNEGSKA in the germline V gene (reference sequence). This clonotype was found once. A further study also used this sample, focusing on T cells of mothers and their children. That study reports: Every mother produced more than 8.5 million TCR beta CDR3 reads, whereas every child provided approximately 3 million.

Sequenced sample: blood. The sequence was collected from a girl aged 2-10 years in good health. This sequence joins TRBV20-1 and TRBJ2-5; D may be TRBD2 (6 bases). CDR3 sequence: CSATKTSQETQYF. The CDR3 DNA follows: TGCAGTGCTACAAAGACTAGTCAAGAGACCCAGTACTTC.